The sequence of this TCR beta chain was determined in a study of shared clonotypes between healthy human individuals. Study summary: Three CD4 naive, three CD4 memory, two CD8 naive and one CD8 memory plate were used per donor. The study's findings and limits: Estimated richness values were generally larger in naive subsets than in memory subsets.

CD45RO-negative, CCR7-selected cells formed the naive CD8 fraction, which excluded terminally differentiated effector memory CD45RA+ cells. Points on this clone: Its antigen is not known.

Libraries were prepared by immunoSEQ multiplex PCR; TCRdb keeps only in-frame clonotypes and omits some of them. The sample has approximately 720,000 clones, 92% seen once. Trimming removed 0 bases from V and 1 base from J, with 10 bases in between. Per the germline V gene, CDR1 is PRHDT and CDR2 is FYEKMQ (reference sequence). The CDR3 runs to 16 residues. The chain uses TRBV13 and TRBJ2-1; a weak D match, TRBD2 (5 bases). The clonotype originates from a man aged 30-40 years in good health. The sequenced sample consisted of naive CD8+ T cells sorted from blood. As DNA, the CDR3 is TGTGCCAGCAGCTTAGGGAGACTACCATCCTACAATGAGCAGTTCTTC. Amino acids: CASSLGRLPSYNEQFF.